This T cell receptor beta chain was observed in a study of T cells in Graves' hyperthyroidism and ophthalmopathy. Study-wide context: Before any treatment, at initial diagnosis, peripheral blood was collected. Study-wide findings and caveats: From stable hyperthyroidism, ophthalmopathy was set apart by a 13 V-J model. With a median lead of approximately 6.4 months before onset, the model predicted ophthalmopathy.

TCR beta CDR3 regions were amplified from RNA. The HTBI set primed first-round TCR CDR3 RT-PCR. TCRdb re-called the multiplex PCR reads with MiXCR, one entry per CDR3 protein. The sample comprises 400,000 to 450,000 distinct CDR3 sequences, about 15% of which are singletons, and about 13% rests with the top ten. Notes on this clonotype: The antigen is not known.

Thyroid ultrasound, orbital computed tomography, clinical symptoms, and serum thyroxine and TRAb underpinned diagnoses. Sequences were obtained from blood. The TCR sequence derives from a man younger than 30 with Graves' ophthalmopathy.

As DNA, the CDR3 is TGCGCCAGCCGCTCCTGGGGACTAGCGGACTCCTACGAGCAGTACTTC. Encoded protein: CASRSWGLADSYEQYF. The chain is built from TRBV5-1 and TRBJ2-7; TRBD2 matches at 11 bases. Losses at the gene ends were 7 bases for V and 0 bases for J; bases not matched to a gene: 9. The germline CDR1 and CDR2 sequences are SGHRS and YFSETQ. CDR3 length: 16 residues.